This record concerns one T cell receptor beta chain sequence. Original analysis: From reference gene primer amplification, estimates of nucleated cell counts were derived. The protocol was immunoSEQ multiplex PCR, while the TCRdb copy is restricted to in-frame clones and leaves out a portion. The V and J calls and the clone size are those of that table, but D and trimming were determined from the DNA. The sample has just over 300,000 clones; roughly 87% are singletons. The data derive from a study of blood T cell repertoires in COVID-19. Overall study: From the United States, Italy and Spain came samples of acute and convalescent COVID-19. From T cells, B-cell-depleted T cells, or PBMCs came the material, which was cDNA or gDNA.

This TCR came from a man between 18 and 35 years old with active or convalescent COVID-19. The sample consisted of peripheral blood.

This chain's CDR3 is CATSRGSSYNEQFF. In DNA, the CDR3 is TGCGCCACCTCCCGCGGGAGCTCCTACAATGAGCAGTTCTTC. This chain links TRBV10-1 with TRBJ2-1, with TRBD2 identical over 7 bases. CDR1 is WNHNN, CDR2 SYGVQD, per germline (reference sequence). This CDR3 comprises 14 residues. V shed 10 bases, J shed 0 bases, and the junction held 6 bases outside the gene matches.